These T cell receptor beta chains were read from a single sample in a study of T cell responses to AZD1222 COVID-19 vaccine. The protocol was immunoSEQ multiplex PCR, while the TCRdb copy is restricted to in-frame clones and leaves out a portion. The table shows more than 95,000 clones, with 84% occurring only once. The material sequenced was peripheral blood, taken 28 days after the second AZD1222 dose. These receptors came from an adult who received the AZD1222 COVID-19 vaccine. CDR3s include the opening cysteine and the closing phenylalanine or tryptophan. Each record gives: D gene, CDR3 length, J gene, clone size, V gene, CDR3 protein, CDR3 DNA. The D gene is left open where the match is weak. For some rows the clone size is stated as once, few or many, or as a class when expanded; others skip it.

>-|14|TRBJ1-1|-|TRBV7-2
CASSLAGANSEAFF
TGTGCCAGCAGCTTAGCGGGCGCTAATTCTGAAGCTTTCTTT
>-|13|TRBJ1-2|-|TRBV19
CASSRPPRNGYTF
TGTGCCAGTAGCCGGCCCCCAAGGAATGGCTACACCTTC
>-|17|TRBJ1-6|-|TRBV10-3
CAISEWVGFGNNSPLHF
TGTGCCATCAGTGAGTGGGTCGGGTTCGGGAATAATTCACCCCTCCACTTT
>TRBD1|16|TRBJ2-5|-|TRBV7-8
CASSLGDRAKGETQYF
TGTGCCAGCAGCTTAGGCGACAGGGCCAAGGGAGAGACCCAGTACTTC
>-|17|TRBJ2-2|-|TRBV4-1
CASSQGAGYSRTGELFF
TGCGCCAGCAGCCAAGGGGCAGGGTACTCTCGAACCGGGGAGCTGTTTTTT
>-|14|TRBJ1-5|-|TRBV7-2
CASSLGGGNQPQHF
TGTGCCAGCAGCTTAGGGGGTGGAAATCAGCCCCAGCATTTT
>-|15|TRBJ1-4|-|TRBV3-1/TRBV3-2
CASSQRRGTNEKLFF
TGTGCCAGCAGCCAACGCAGGGGTACTAATGAAAAACTGTTTTTT
>TRBD1|16|TRBJ1-2|-|TRBV7-2
CASSLMPPGTGYGYTF
TGTGCCAGCAGCTTGATGCCCCCCGGGACAGGCTATGGCTACACCTTC
>TRBD1|18|TRBJ1-2|-|TRBV7-9
CASSADPGQGLQGYGYTF
TGTGCCAGCAGCGCTGACCCGGGACAGGGGCTACAAGGCTATGGCTACACCTTC
>TRBD1|15|TRBJ1-2|-|TRBV6-5
CASRKQGAKVYGYTF
TGTGCCAGCAGGAAACAGGGGGCTAAAGTCTATGGCTACACCTTC
>-|17|TRBJ1-2|-|TRBV7-9
CASSLGYSPTGEYGYTF
TGTGCCAGCAGCTTAGGGTACAGCCCGACTGGGGAGTATGGCTACACCTTC
>-|14|TRBJ1-2|-|TRBV10-3
CAISERGGQYGYTF
TGTGCCATCAGTGAGAGAGGGGGACAATATGGCTACACCTTC
>TRBD1|17|TRBJ2-2|many|TRBV19
CASSIWVGQGNTGELFF
TGTGCCAGTAGTATATGGGTTGGACAGGGAAACACCGGGGAGCTGTTTTTT
>TRBD1|15|TRBJ2-5|-|TRBV5-6
CASSFYRGIQETQYF
TGTGCCAGCAGCTTCTACAGGGGGATCCAAGAGACCCAGTACTTC
>-|13|TRBJ1-6|-|TRBV25-1
CASSDSRNTPIFF
TGTGCCAGCAGTGATTCCCGCAACACCCCAATATTCTTT
>-|14|TRBJ1-1|-|TRBV2
CASRKWPTPTEAFF
TGTGCCAGCAGGAAGTGGCCGACTCCCACTGAAGCTTTCTTT
>TRBD1|14|TRBJ1-3|-|TRBV5-1
CASRGQGFGNTIYF
TGCGCCAGTAGGGGACAGGGATTTGGAAACACCATATATTTT
>TRBD2|18|TRBJ2-1|-|TRBV24-1
CATSDQTGTSGGADEQFF
TGTGCCACCAGTGATCAGACCGGGACTAGCGGGGGGGCTGATGAGCAGTTCTTC
>-|11|TRBJ2-1|-|TRBV5-6
CASSLVGEQFF
TGTGCCAGCAGCTTGGTCGGTGAGCAGTTCTTC
>-|12|TRBJ2-7|-|TRBV7-8
CASSPSSYEQYF
TGTGCCAGCAGTCCAAGCTCCTACGAGCAGTACTTC
>-|14|TRBJ2-7|-|TRBV13
CASSPADSPNEQYF
TGTGCCAGCAGCCCAGCCGACAGCCCCAACGAGCAGTACTTC
>-|14|TRBJ2-5|-|TRBV5-6
CASSSPTGFETQYF
TGTGCCAGCAGCTCCCCCACGGGGTTCGAGACCCAGTACTTC
>-|14|TRBJ1-4|-|TRBV6-5
CASSYSRTNEKLFF
TGTGCCAGCAGTTACTCCAGGACGAATGAAAAACTGTTTTTT
>TRBD1|11|TRBJ2-7|-|TRBV14
CASSPGTAQYF
TGTGCCAGCAGCCCTGGGACAGCGCAGTACTTC
>-|16|TRBJ1-2|-|TRBV2
CASTGISRTANYGYTF
TGTGCCAGCACGGGTATTTCCAGGACTGCTAACTATGGCTACACCTTC
>TRBD2|15|TRBJ2-7|-|TRBV18
CASSPLPGGLIEQYF
TGTGCCAGCTCACCACTCCCGGGAGGTCTAATAGAGCAGTACTTC
>TRBD1|14|TRBJ1-2|-|TRBV6-4
CASRRTGTNYGYTF
TGTGCCAGCAGAAGGACAGGGACTAACTATGGCTACACCTTC
>-|14|TRBJ2-1|-|TRBV6-6
CASSYTQGWDEQFF
TGTGCCAGCAGTTACACACAGGGCTGGGATGAGCAGTTCTTC
>-|11|TRBJ1-2|-|TRBV28
CASSSFVGYTF
TGTGCCAGCAGTTCGTTCGTTGGCTACACCTTC
>-|14|TRBJ1-3|-|TRBV24-1
CATTGNPTGNTIYF
TGTGCCACCACGGGTAACCCCACTGGAAACACCATATATTTT
>-|14|TRBJ1-1|once|TRBV19
CASSAAGRSTEAFF
TGTGCCAGTAGTGCAGCAGGGAGGAGCACTGAAGCTTTCTTT
>TRBD1|15|TRBJ1-5|-|TRBV4-1
CASSQTGTVNQPQHF
TGCGCCAGCAGCCAAACCGGGACAGTTAATCAGCCCCAGCATTTT
>-|12|TRBJ1-2|few|TRBV7-9
CASSLGNYGYTF
TGTGCCAGCAGCTTAGGGAACTATGGCTACACCTTC
>-|15|TRBJ2-7|-|TRBV3-1/TRBV3-2
CASTPGAGAGLEQYF
TGTGCCAGCACCCCAGGGGCGGGGGCCGGGTTGGAGCAGTACTTC
>-|14|TRBJ2-5|-|TRBV10-3
CAIGDIRLQETQYF
TGTGCCATCGGAGACATAAGACTCCAAGAGACCCAGTACTTC
>-|14|TRBJ2-7|-|TRBV28
CASRPATLGGEQYF
TGTGCCAGCAGGCCGGCGACTCTGGGGGGCGAGCAGTACTTC
>TRBD2|14|TRBJ2-4|-|TRBV28
CASGGESNPNIQYF
TGTGCCAGCGGGGGGGAATCTAACCCGAACATTCAGTACTTC
>-|16|TRBJ1-3|-|TRBV13
CASSLAGRASGNTIYF
TGTGCCAGCAGCTTAGCAGGCAGGGCCTCTGGAAACACCATATATTTT
>-|13|TRBJ2-5|few|TRBV6-2/TRBV6-3
CASSYEVQETQYF
TGTGCCAGCAGTTATGAAGTTCAGGAGACCCAGTACTTC
>TRBD1|13|TRBJ1-1|-|TRBV29-1
CSVDTGENTEAFF
TGCAGCGTTGACACAGGGGAGAACACTGAAGCTTTCTTT
>-|13|TRBJ2-7|few|TRBV18
CASSPPGYGEQYF
TGTGCCAGCTCACCACCGGGTTACGGCGAGCAGTACTTC
>-|15|TRBJ2-3|-|TRBV5-1
CASSVFVGDTDTQYF
TGCGCCAGCAGCGTATTTGTGGGGGACACAGATACGCAGTATTTT
>-|12|TRBJ1-1|few|TRBV19
CASSWGYTEAFF
TGTGCCAGCTCATGGGGTTACACTGAAGCTTTCTTT
>TRBD2|17|TRBJ2-3|-|TRBV6-2/TRBV6-3
CASSYSWLAGVTDTQYF
TGTGCCAGCAGTTACTCGTGGCTAGCGGGGGTTACAGATACGCAGTATTTT
>-|21|TRBJ2-2|once|TRBV3-1/TRBV3-2
CASSSLLPGVAGREHTGELFF
TGTGCCAGCAGCAGTCTTTTACCTGGGGTAGCAGGTCGGGAACACACCGGGGAGCTGTTTTTT
>-|13|TRBJ2-7|once|TRBV14
CASSADTLGEQYF
TGTGCCAGCAGCGCAGATACGCTGGGTGAGCAGTACTTC
>-|16|TRBJ2-1|-|TRBV3-1/TRBV3-2
CASSQDQGIEDYEQFF
TGTGCCAGCAGCCAAGATCAGGGAATAGAAGATTATGAGCAGTTCTTC
>-|13|TRBJ1-1|once|TRBV7-9
CASGLGGGTEAFF
TGTGCCAGTGGGCTTGGCGGCGGCACTGAAGCTTTCTTT
>TRBD1|14|TRBJ1-5|-|TRBV7-2
CASSLDRGMGPQHF
TGTGCCAGCAGCTTAGACAGGGGAATGGGGCCCCAGCATTTT
>-|11|TRBJ1-6|-|TRBV5-1
CASSLSGPLHF
TGCGCCAGCAGCTTGTCCGGACCCCTCCACTTT
>TRBD1|15|TRBJ1-2|-|TRBV5-1
CASSSEDRDHYGYTF
TGCGCCAGCAGCTCCGAAGACAGGGATCACTATGGCTACACCTTC
>-|15|TRBJ2-7|once|TRBV6-1
CASSEGAHPSYEQYF
TGTGCCAGCAGTGAAGGGGCTCACCCATCCTACGAGCAGTACTTC
>-|15|TRBJ2-3|-|TRBV7-9
CASSQGLSGADTQYF
TGTGCCAGCAGCCAGGGACTCTCAGGCGCAGATACGCAGTATTTT
>TRBD1|15|TRBJ1-2|-|TRBV5-1
CASSPSPGQGNGYTF
TGCGCCAGCAGCCCTAGTCCGGGACAGGGTAATGGCTACACCTTC
>-|11|TRBJ1-1|-|TRBV11-3
CASGVGTEAFF
TGTGCTTCAGGGGTGGGCACTGAAGCTTTCTTT
>TRBD1|15|TRBJ2-7|-|TRBV15
CATSRGRTGSYEQYF
TGTGCCACCAGCAGGGGAAGGACAGGTTCCTACGAGCAGTACTTC
>-|14|TRBJ2-7|-|TRBV14
CASSTEQGLSEQYF
TGTGCCAGCAGCACGGAGCAGGGTCTGAGTGAGCAGTACTTC
>-|12|TRBJ1-4|-|TRBV7-9
CASSLDARELFF
TGTGCCAGCAGCTTGGATGCCAGGGAACTGTTTTTT